These 24 T cell receptor beta chains originate from one sample sequenced in a study of CD8 T cells in ankylosing spondylitis. TCRdb re-called the 5' RACE reads with MiXCR, one entry per CDR3 protein. The table shows 250,000 to 300,000 distinct CDR3 sequences, with around 18% occurring only once. Specimen: blood, either unsorted or a sorted T cell fraction (not recorded which). The receptors originated from a male donor with ankylosing spondylitis or in good health (not recorded which).

The V and J genes are TRBV4-1 and TRBJ2-5; 11 nucleotides align to TRBD2. The CDR3 has 17 amino acids. Trimming cost V 1 base and J 1 base; bases outside gene matches: 5. The germline gives CDR1 MGHRA, CDR2 YSYEKL. The CDR3 spells CASSQGTGTSGQETQYF. DNA of the CDR3: TGCGCCAGCAGCCAAGGAACCGGGACTAGCGGCCAAGAGACCCAGTACTTC.

This chain joins TRBV7-8 and TRBJ1-5, with 9 bases aligning to TRBD1. The CDR3 runs 16 residues. V lost 1 base and J lost 7; bases outside the gene matches: 8. Germline CDR1 and CDR2: SGHVS and FQNEAQ. The CDR3 DNA sequence: TGTGCCAGCAGCTTAGGACAGGGGGGCGTTGGGCAGCCCCAGCATTTT. Amino acid sequence: CASSLGQGGVGQPQHF. The full variable domain, its missing parts supplied by reference TRBV7-8 and TRBJ1-5, is GAGVSQSPRYKVAKRGQDVALRCDPISGHVSLFWYQQALGQGPEFLTYFQNEAQLDKSGLPSDRFFAERPEGSVSTLKIQRTQQEDSAVYLCASSLGQGGVGQPQHFGDGTRLSIL.

This clonotype occurred a few times. V and J are TRBV28 and TRBJ1-2; no reliable D call. The CDR3 consists of 15 residues. The germline V gene encodes CDR1 MDHEN and CDR2 SYDVKM. V lost 5 bases and J 1 base, leaving 14 bases between the germline ends. CDR3 in amino acids: CASSPVDALNYGYTF. CDR3 nucleotides: TGTGCCAGCAGTCCGGTCGACGCTCTTAACTATGGCTACACCTTC.

This sequence joins TRBV12-3 or TRBV12-4 and TRBJ1-2, with TRBD1 as a possible D gene (5 bases). The ends were cut back, 10 bases at V and 7 bases at J, with 16 bases in the middle. The CDR3 covers 12 residues. In nucleotides, the CDR3 is TGTGCCACGGTATCTGGCGGGGGTGGCTACACCTTC. Translated, it gives CATVSGGGGYTF.

This clonotype has ten or more counts. V gene TRBV29-1 combines with J gene TRBJ1-1, with a weak D call TRBD1 (6 bases). The CDR3 consists of 12 residues. The germline V and J ends were trimmed by 7 bases and 1 base, with 10 bases remaining between them. Germline CDR1 is SQVTM and CDR2 is ANQGSEA. Here the CDR3 reads CSARDTNTEAFF. The CDR3 bases are TGCAGCGCCCGGGACACGAACACTGAAGCTTTCTTT. Drawing the rest from reference TRBV29-1 and TRBJ1-1, the complete variable domain is SAVISQKPSRDICQRGTSLTIQCQVDSQVTMMFWYRQQPGQSLTLIATANQGSEATYESGFVIDKFPISRPNLTFSTLTVSNMSPEDSSIYLCSARDTNTEAFFGQGTRLTVV.

The rearrangement uses TRBV5-6 and TRBJ2-1, with D maybe TRBD1 (5 bases). V gave up 2 bases and J gave up 1 base, with 16 bases separating them. CDR1 SGHDT and CDR2 YYEEEE come from the germline V gene. The CDR3 length is 17 residues. The CDR3 nucleotides are TGTGCCAGCAGCTTAATGAGCAGGACACCGTCCTACAATGAGCAGTTCTTC. It is translated as CASSLMSRTPSYNEQFF.

The V call is TRBV28, the J call TRBJ2-1, with TRBD1 matching over 8 bases. The CDR3 contains 15 residues. The V segment lost 5 bases and the J segment 1 base; nucleotides outside the gene matches: 4. Germline CDR1 reads MDHEN; CDR2 reads SYDVKM. This CDR3 reads CASSIRDRSYNEQFF. In DNA form, the CDR3 reads TGTGCCAGCAGTATCCGGGACAGGTCCTACAATGAGCAGTTCTTC.

The rearrangement joins TRBV6-1 to TRBJ1-4, with 8 bases aligning to TRBD1. The CDR3 is made up of 15 amino acids. The V and J ends lost 6 bases and 0 bases, in that order; junction bases with no gene match: 3. CDR1 and CDR2 (germline): MNHNS, SASEGT. CDR3 loop: CASRIQGATNEKLFF. The CDR3 nucleotides are TGTGCCAGCAGAATACAGGGGGCAACTAATGAAAAACTGTTTTTT.

This clonotype was detected a few times. V and J are TRBV7-6 and TRBJ1-2, with D perhaps TRBD1 (6 bases). V lost 2 bases and J lost 8, with 21 bases in between. This CDR3 has 16 amino acids. Germline V gene data show CDR1 as SGHVS and CDR2 as FNYEAQ. The CDR3 loop is CASSLTIDVAGAGYTF. The CDR3, as DNA: TGTGCCAGCAGCTTAACAATAGATGTAGCAGGGGCGGGCTACACCTTC.

A few counts support this clonotype. The chain combines TRBV5-1 with TRBJ2-7; D gene ambiguous. CDR1 SGHRS and CDR2 YFSETQ come from the germline V gene. The CDR3 is 13 amino acids. Trimming stripped 1 base from V and 5 bases from J, with 10 bases between. The DNA of the CDR3 is TGCGCCAGCAGCTTGCGGCAGTACAACGAGCAGTACGTC. Its protein product is CASSLRQYNEQYV.

V is TRBV5-1 and J is TRBJ2-2, with a possible D match to TRBD1 (6 bases). There are 16 residues in the CDR3. Between the trimmed V and J ends, which lost 3 bases and 4 bases, there was a span of 16 bases. Germline CDR1 SGHRS, CDR2 YFSETQ. CDR3 amino acids: CASSYGGMGATGELFF. CDR3 in DNA: TGCGCCAGCAGCTATGGTGGTATGGGGGCCACCGGGGAGCTGTTTTTT.

V usage is TRBV7-9 and J usage is TRBJ2-1, with D uncertain. Trimming pared 0 bases from V and 5 bases from J, leaving 14 bases between. Germline-derived CDR1 and CDR2 are SEHNR and FQNEAQ (reference sequence). There are 16 residues in the CDR3. The CDR3 DNA sequence: TGTGCCAGCAGCTTAGCGCCGCTGACTGGCCACAATGAGCAGTTCTTC. Its translation is CASSLAPLTGHNEQFF.

This clonotype was counted between two and nine times. CDR3 sequence reads: CASQTLQGSNEQFF. CDR3 sequence (DNA): TGTGCCAGCCAAACCTTACAGGGAAGCAATGAGCAGTTCTTC. The chain has TRBV12-3 or TRBV12-4 and TRBJ2-1, with D perhaps TRBD1 (6 bases). The CDR3 is 14 residues long. Trimming cost V 8 bases and J 6 bases, with 17 bases left between them.

The chain employs TRBV6-1 and TRBJ2-5, with 8 bases identical to TRBD2. The CDR3 covers 15 residues. CDR1 and CDR2 from the germline V gene are MNHNS and SASEGT. V trimming: 1 base; J trimming: 4 bases; junction bases outside the gene matches: 5. CDR3 loop: CASSEEPAGAETQYF. In nucleotides, the CDR3 is TGTGCCAGCAGTGAAGAACCAGCGGGAGCAGAGACCCAGTACTTC.

This rearrangement joins TRBV20-1 to TRBJ2-4; 11 bases align to TRBD2. This CDR3 is 15 amino acids long. Trimming took 7 bases from V and 7 from J; bases not matched to a gene: 12. Germline V gives CDR1 DFQATT, CDR2 SNEGSKA (reference sequence). The CDR3 DNA reads TGCAGTGGCGAGAAGACTAGCGGGACGGGGAACATTCAGTACTTC. Amino acid sequence: CSGEKTSGTGNIQYF.

This clonotype was found many times. The chain is built from TRBV20-1 and TRBJ2-1, with 8 bases fitting TRBD2. CDR3 size: 17 residues. In germline, CDR1 is DFQATT, CDR2 SNEGSKA (reference sequence). J gave up 8 bases and V 5 bases, and 20 bases lay outside the gene matches. The CDR3 region is CSARFVVAGIQLDEQFF. CDR3 DNA sequence: TGCAGTGCTCGATTTGTTGTAGCGGGAATACAATTGGATGAGCAGTTCTTC.

This clonotype was seen at least ten times. An end of the junction does not agree with germline; a read error may underlie this. This chain joins TRBV5-1 and TRBJ2-2, with no clear D. This CDR3 is 14 amino acids long. Germline values: CDR1 SGHRS, CDR2 YFSETQ. The CDR3 spells CASSFGQNTGELFF. CDR3 DNA: TGTGCCAGCAGCTTTGGCCAAAACACCGGGGAGCTGTTTTTT.

This clonotype was counted only a few times. V is TRBV12-3 or TRBV12-4 and J is TRBJ2-2; 9 bases fit TRBD2. V lost 6 bases to trimming and J lost 4 bases; unmatched junction nucleotides: 9. The CDR3 extends over 16 amino acids. The CDR3 protein is CASSRTLAGTTGELFF. The CDR3 DNA is TGTGCCAGCAGCCGCACACTAGCGGGCACCACCGGGGAGCTGTTTTTT.

V gene TRBV10-3 combines with J gene TRBJ2-2; D gene ambiguous. CDR1 and CDR2 from the germline V gene are ENHRY and SYGVKD. V dropped 2 bases and J dropped 0 bases, with 4 bases sitting between them. The CDR3 consists of 14 residues. CDR3 sequence (DNA): TGTGCCATCAGTGAGACTTCGAACACCGGGGAGCTGTTTTTT. This translates into CAISETSNTGELFF.

This clonotype is classed as medium-sized (0.01 to 0.1%). This chain links TRBV5-1 with TRBJ1-1; 9 positions agree with TRBD1. V lost 4 bases and J lost 6; bases outside the gene matches: 10. The CDR3 totals 15 residues. Germline V gene lookup returns CDR1 SGHRS and CDR2 YFSETQ. The DNA of the CDR3 is TGCGCCAGCAGCCCGGGGACAGGGTTAAATGCTGAAGCTTTCTTT. Translation: CASSPGTGLNAEAFF.

This sequence joins TRBV5-6 and TRBJ1-4; D is undetermined. The CDR3 length is 14 residues. Germline CDR1 SGHDT, CDR2 YYEEEE. V was trimmed by 1 base and J by 8 bases, leaving 12 bases between them. The CDR3 spells CASSLYQGYEKLFF. As DNA, the CDR3 is TGTGCCAGCAGCTTGTATCAAGGCTACGAAAAACTGTTTTTT.

The table lists this clonotype with a few counts. V is TRBV7-6 and J is TRBJ2-3; D not resolved. V was pared by 4 bases and J by 0 bases, with 14 bases between. The CDR3 runs 16 residues. Germline assignment: CDR1 SGHVS and CDR2 FNYEAQ. The CDR3 DNA follows: TGTGCCAGCAGCTCGCTACTACCTCCTAGCACAGATACGCAGTATTTT. This sequence encodes CASSSLLPPSTDTQYF.

This clonotype was seen more than once but under ten times. The chain uses TRBV12-3 or TRBV12-4 and TRBJ1-5; 7 bases align to TRBD1. V lost 5 bases to trimming and J lost 0 bases; unmatched junction nucleotides: 4. The CDR3 totals 15 residues. The CDR3 loop reads CASSPGQASNQPQHF. The CDR3 DNA reads as TGTGCCAGCAGTCCAGGACAGGCTAGCAATCAGCCCCAGCATTTT.

This sequence joins TRBV20-1 and TRBJ2-2, with D perhaps matching TRBD2 (5 bases). Per germline, CDR1 DFQATT and CDR2 SNEGSKA (reference sequence). The CDR3 is made up of 13 amino acids. As DNA, the CDR3 is TGCGGGCGATGGTCCGGGGTACCCGGGGAGCTGTTTTTT. Amino acids: CGRWSGVPGELFF.